Each of the 26 T cell receptor beta chains below was sequenced from the same sample in a study of blood T cell repertoires in COVID-19. Clones were sequenced by immunoSEQ multiplex PCR, and TCRdb holds only the in-frame ones, with some missing. The data contain nearly 250,000 clones, around nine tenths of them singletons. The sequencing sample was made of peripheral blood. The receptor source for this set is a woman between 55 and 75 years old who had recovered from COVID-19.

The table lists this clone with a count of one. The chain links TRBV7-3 to TRBJ2-7; TRBD1 matches 7 bases. Germline V lookup: CDR1 SGHTA, CDR2 FQGTGA. The CDR3 has 13 amino acids. V was pared by 5 bases and J by 7 bases, with 8 bases of the junction left unmatched. CDR3 region: CASSPDRVGEQYF. The CDR3 DNA is TGTGCCAGCAGCCCCGACAGGGTGGGAGAGCAGTACTTC. Full variable domain (remainder filled in from reference TRBV7-3 and TRBJ2-7): GAGVSQTPSNKVTEKGKYVELRCDPISGHTALYWYRQSLGQGPEFLIYFQGTGAADDSGLPNDRFFAVRPEGSVSTLKIQRTERGDSAVYLCASSPDRVGEQYFGPGTRLTVT.

The chain has TRBV7-6 and TRBJ2-2; possible D gene TRBD1, 5 bases. The V and J ends lost 0 bases and 4 bases respectively, with 12 bases between them. Germline CDR1 is SGHVS and CDR2 is FNYEAQ. The CDR3 is made up of 16 amino acids. The CDR3 spells CASSLAIGASTGELFF. CDR3 coding DNA: TGTGCCAGCAGCTTAGCGATAGGGGCGAGCACCGGGGAGCTGTTTTTT.

This chain connects TRBV6-6 to TRBJ1-4; 8 nucleotides align to TRBD1. The germline V gene has CDR1 MNHNY and CDR2 SVGAGI (reference sequence). The trim removed 5 bases at V and 7 bases at J, leaving 6 bases unmatched. The CDR3 runs to 14 residues. The CDR3 DNA reads as TGTGCCAGCAGTGTCAGGGGGCGGTTTGAAAAACTGTTTTTT. Protein product: CASSVRGRFEKLFF.

The chain uses TRBV2 and TRBJ1-5, with D unclear. Germline CDR1 SNHLY, CDR2 FYNNEI. The germline V and J ends were trimmed by 6 bases and 5 bases, with 11 bases remaining between them. This CDR3 contains 13 residues. CDR3 amino acids: CASRTRTHQPQHF. In DNA form, the CDR3 reads TGTGCCAGCAGAACAAGAACCCATCAGCCCCAGCATTTT.

The V gene is TRBV19, the J gene TRBJ1-6; 8 positions match TRBD1. V gave up 7 bases and J gave up 7 bases; unmatched junction bases: 6. The CDR3 is 14 amino acids. Germline V gives CDR1 LNHDA, CDR2 SQIVND (reference sequence). The DNA of the CDR3 is TGTGCCAGTACCGCGGACAGGGTAAATTCACCCCTCCACTTT. Protein: CASTADRVNSPLHF.

In its sample, this clone was seen once. The gene calls are TRBV7-9 and TRBJ2-3, with 10 nucleotides matching TRBD1. Germline CDR1 and CDR2: SEHNR and FQNEAQ (reference sequence). V trimming: 5 bases; J trimming: 4 bases; junction bases outside the gene matches: 15. There are 18 residues in the CDR3. In nucleotides, the CDR3 is TGTGCCAGCAGCCCCATACCCGGACGACAGGGGGCCCCAGATACGCAGTATTTT. This encodes CASSPIPGRQGAPDTQYF. Using reference TRBV7-9 and TRBJ2-3 for the parts outside the CDR3, the full variable domain is DTGVSQNPRHKITKRGQNVTFRCDPISEHNRLYWYRQTLGQGPEFLTYFQNEAQLEKSRLLSDRFSAERPKGSFSTLEIQRTEQGDSAMYLCASSPIPGRQGAPDTQYFGPGTRLTVL.

The rearrangement joins TRBV18 to TRBJ2-7; D is unresolved. Germline V CDR1 and CDR2: KGHSH, LQKENI. The CDR3 has 14 residues. The V gene lost 6 bases and the J gene lost 0 bases, with 12 bases spanning the gap. CDR3 loop: CASSGELNSYEQYF. The CDR3 bases are TGTGCCAGCTCTGGAGAGCTTAACTCCTACGAGCAGTACTTC.

V and J are TRBV6-5 and TRBJ2-7; 7 bases match TRBD2. Per the germline V gene, CDR1 is MNHEY and CDR2 is SVGAGI. V was clipped by 5 bases and J by 5 bases; unmatched bases: 12. The CDR3 covers 15 residues. The CDR3 region is CASSRPGRGPNEQYF. The CDR3 nucleotides read TGTGCCAGCAGTCGGCCGGGGAGGGGCCCCAACGAGCAGTACTTC.

The chain carries TRBV12-3 or TRBV12-4 and TRBJ2-5; D call uncertain. This CDR3 is built from 12 residues. Trimming removed 2 bases from V and 4 bases from J, with 5 bases in between. The CDR3 is CASSLIGETQYF. In DNA form, the CDR3 reads TGTGCCAGCAGTTTAATCGGAGAGACCCAGTACTTC.

The chain has TRBV7-2 and TRBJ2-1, with D possibly TRBD2 on 7 matching bases. This CDR3 is 18 amino acids long. V was cut by 1 base and J by 7 bases, with 23 bases left in between. CDR1 SGHTA and CDR2 FQGNSA come from the germline V gene. CDR3 DNA: TGTGCCAGCAGCTTAGGCCGAGAGGGGGGGCTGGGTCGGAATGAGCAGTTCTTC. This translates into CASSLGREGGLGRNEQFF.

The chain uses TRBV6-2 or TRBV6-3 and TRBJ2-7; TRBD2 agrees at 7 bases. The ends lost 0 bases at V and 5 bases at J; junction bases unmatched: 16. The CDR3 loop spans 18 amino acids. CDR1 is MNHEY, CDR2 SVGEGT, per germline. DNA for the CDR3: TGTGCCAGCAGTTACTCGACCCTATCGGGGGGTCCTATCGACGAGCAGTACTTC. This encodes CASSYSTLSGGPIDEQYF.

The chain employs TRBV6-1 and TRBJ1-2; D may be TRBD1 (5 bases). The length of the CDR3 is 14 residues. V was cut by 5 bases and J by 4 bases, with 14 bases left in between. Germline assignment: CDR1 MNHNS and CDR2 SASEGT. CDR3 nucleotides: TGTGCCAGCAGTCCGACAGCCTCCTTCTATGGCTACACCTTC. It is translated as CASSPTASFYGYTF.

A single count supports this clone. This chain connects TRBV19 to TRBJ2-3; D is possibly TRBD2 (5 bases). CDR1 is LNHDA and CDR2 is SQIVND in the germline V gene (reference sequence). Trimming pared 6 bases from V and 1 base from J, leaving 11 bases between. The CDR3 has 14 residues. CDR3 residues: CASRRGIRTDTQYF. CDR3 nucleotide sequence: TGTGCCAGTAGGAGAGGGATTCGCACAGATACGCAGTATTTT.

This chain links TRBV5-1 with TRBJ2-5; 13 bases map to TRBD2. The CDR3 extends over 17 amino acids. Unmatched junction bases numbered 6, after V lost 2 bases and J lost 2 bases. The germline CDR1 and CDR2 sequences are SGHRS and YFSETQ. The CDR3 nucleotides are TGCGCCAGCAGCTTTTGGACTAGCGGGGGTAAACAAGAGACCCAGTACTTC. Encoded protein: CASSFWTSGGKQETQYF.

The chain links TRBV5-5 to TRBJ2-2; unclear D gene. The CDR3 sequence is 16 residues long. The germline V and J ends were trimmed by 1 base and 5 bases, with 15 bases remaining between them. Germline CDR1 and CDR2: SGHKS and YYEKEE (reference sequence). In DNA, the CDR3 is TGTGCCAGCAGCTTGCTGTTCCACCCCGAGACCGGGGAGCTGTTTTTT. Protein product: CASSLLFHPETGELFF.

CDR3 in DNA: TGTGCCAGCAGCATAAACAGGGGGCGGGGCGGGGAGCTGTTTTTT. Encoded protein: CASSINRGRGGELFF. V gene TRBV5-4 combines with J gene TRBJ2-2, with 9 positions matching TRBD1. This CDR3 is 15 amino acids long. V lost 4 bases, J lost 7 bases, and 8 bases stayed unmatched. Germline V gene lookup returns CDR1 SGHNT and CDR2 YYREEE (reference sequence). Full variable domain (outside the CDR3, taken from reference TRBV5-4 and TRBJ2-2): ETGVTQSPTHLIKTRGQQVTLRCSSQSGHNTVSWYQQALGQGPQFIFQYYREEENGRGNFPPRFSGLQFPNYSSELNVNALELDDSALYLCASSINRGRGGELFFGEGSRLTVL.

The chain uses TRBV4-1 and TRBJ1-1; tentatively, D is TRBD1 (5 bases). V lost 0 bases, J lost 4 bases, and 9 bases lay in between. Germline V gene sequence: CDR1 MGHRA, CDR2 YSYEKL. The CDR3 length is 14 residues. The DNA of the CDR3 is TGCGCCAGCAGCCAAGATCGGACAATCACTGAAGCTTTCTTT. It translates to CASSQDRTITEAFF.

As to this clone: The sample contains more than one DNA sequence encoding this CDR3. V gene TRBV6-5 combines with J gene TRBJ2-7; tentative D call: TRBD2 (5 bases). From germline, CDR1 is MNHEY and CDR2 SVGAGI. This CDR3 is built from 12 residues. Trimming removed 6 bases from V and 0 bases from J, with 6 bases in between. CDR3 DNA: TGTGCCAGCAGCGGGGACTCCTACGAGCAGTACTTC. Residues: CASSGDSYEQYF.

The chain combines TRBV28 with TRBJ1-5; TRBD1 aligns across 7 bases. V shed 6 bases, J shed 0 bases, and the junction held 8 bases outside the gene matches. Germline assignment: CDR1 MDHEN and CDR2 SYDVKM. The CDR3 spans 16 residues. The CDR3 here is CASSRLQGHSNQPQHF. CDR3 DNA: TGTGCCAGCAGCCGTTTACAGGGGCATAGCAATCAGCCCCAGCATTTT.

The V call is TRBV21-1, the J call TRBJ2-2; the table gives TRBD2 as D, unverified against the DNA. TRBV21-1 represents a pseudogene. The CDR3 is made up of 16 amino acids. The CDR3, as DNA: TGTGCCAGCAGCAAATCCCCTGCGGGGGACACCGGGGAGCTGTTTTTT. Protein product: CASSKSPAGDTGELFF.

This chain connects TRBV10-1 to TRBJ2-5; no reliable D call. Per the germline V gene, CDR1 is WNHNN and CDR2 is SYGVQD (reference sequence). CDR3 length: 13 residues. V lost 2 bases and J 2 bases, leaving 6 bases between the germline ends. CDR3 DNA: TGCGCCAGCAGTGAGCGCGATCAAGAGACCCAGTACTTC. Residues: CASSERDQETQYF.

The chain links TRBV11-3 to TRBJ1-1, with D maybe TRBD1 (5 bases). Germline V CDR1 and CDR2: SGHNT, YENEEA. The length of the CDR3 is 14 residues. V lost 4 bases and J 3 bases, leaving 12 bases between the germline ends. For the CDR3, the DNA is TGTGCCAGCAGCTCTGCAGGGAGGGACACTGAAGCTTTCTTT. This codes for CASSSAGRDTEAFF.

This clone was recorded only once. The chain recombines TRBV5-1 with TRBJ2-5, with 8 bases fitting TRBD1. V gave up 4 bases and J gave up 4 bases; unmatched junction bases: 12. Germline assignment: CDR1 SGHRS and CDR2 YFSETQ. This CDR3 is built from 16 residues. The CDR3 region is CASSQHGQGKVETQYF. DNA for the CDR3: TGCGCCAGCAGCCAGCATGGACAGGGAAAGGTAGAGACCCAGTACTTC.

The gene calls are TRBV24-1 and TRBJ2-7; 8 positions match TRBD1. The J segment lost 3 bases and the V segment lost 3 bases, leaving 15 bases of the junction unmatched. CDR1 is KGHDR, CDR2 SFDVKD, per germline. The CDR3 runs 18 residues. The CDR3 sequence is CATSDRGGRDRRNYEQYF. The CDR3 region has the DNA TGTGCCACCAGTGATCGTGGGGGAAGGGACAGGCGAAACTACGAGCAGTACTTC.

The gene calls are TRBV6-6 and TRBJ1-2, with 10 bases lining up with TRBD1. This CDR3 is 16 amino acids long. Germline V gene sequence: CDR1 MNHNY, CDR2 SVGAGI (reference sequence). Trimming took 6 bases from V and 5 from J; bases not matched to a gene: 12. The chain's CDR3 is CASRSSGTGADYGYTF. The CDR3 coding sequence is TGTGCCAGCAGGTCCTCCGGGACAGGGGCTGATTATGGCTACACCTTC.

The rearrangement links TRBV20-1 to TRBJ1-4, with D unresolved. V lost 6 bases to trimming and J lost 3 bases, with 2 bases between them. CDR1 DFQATT and CDR2 SNEGSKA come from the germline V gene (reference sequence). The CDR3 is 10 residues long. The DNA of the CDR3 is TGCAGTGCCGCTAATGAAAAACTGTTTTTT. As protein: CSAANEKLFF.